This is a list of T cell receptor beta chains from one sample in a study of type 1 and type 2 diabetes patients. TCRdb passed the multiplex PCR reads through MiXCR, listing each CDR3 protein once. The data contain fewer than 300,000 distinct CDR3 sequences, 47% of them singletons. Source material: peripheral blood mononuclear cells (PBMCs). These TCRs come from a man younger than 35 with type 2 diabetes. CDR3s include the opening cysteine and the closing phenylalanine or tryptophan. A D gene is named only where the DNA matches it firmly. Size is omitted from some rows. Given values are once, few, many or a class for expanded clones.

>few|TRBV19|TRBJ1-2|-
TGTGCCAGTAGTACGAAGCCGGGACTCTATGGCTACACCTTC
CASSTKPGLYGYTF
>few|TRBV12-3/TRBV12-4|TRBJ1-1|-
TGTGCCAGCAGTTTATCGAACTTCAACACTGAAGCTTTCTTT
CASSLSNFNTEAFF
>many|TRBV2|TRBJ2-7|TRBD1
TGTGCCAACGTCCCCCGGGACAGGGGGCGGTACGAGCAGTACTTC
CANVPRDRGRYEQYF
>-|TRBV7-8|TRBJ2-6|TRBD1
TGTGCCAGCAGCGAACAGGGGACTGGGGCCAACGTCCTGACTTTC
CASSEQGTGANVLTF
>once|TRBV11-2|TRBJ1-6|-
TGTGCCAGCAGCTTAGATCCAGTGGCAGGCAACCCGTCACCCCTCCACTTT
CASSLDPVAGNPSPLHF
>-|TRBV6-4|TRBJ1-1|-
TGTGCCAGAATCCAGGGATGGAACACTGAAGCTTTCTTT
CARIQGWNTEAFF
>-|TRBV4-1|TRBJ1-2|-
TGCGCCAGCAGCCAAGAACGGGGCTTTATTGGCTACACCTTC
CASSQERGFIGYTF
>-|TRBV4-1|TRBJ1-6|-
TGCGCCAGCAGCCAAGGTGGGGTAATGGGGCGGAGAACCTATAATTCACCCCTCCACTTT
CASSQGGVMGRRTYNSPLHF
>many|TRBV25-1|TRBJ2-1|-
TGTGCCAGCAGTGTCGGTTACAATGAGCAGTTCTTC
CASSVGYNEQFF
>-|TRBV6-5|TRBJ1-2|-
TGTGCCAGCAGCCCTACAGGGTCTCATGGCTACACCTTC
CASSPTGSHGYTF
>-|TRBV19|TRBJ2-1|TRBD2
TGTGCCAGTAGTATCTGGGGTACTAGCGGCAATGAGCAGTTCTTC
CASSIWGTSGNEQFF
>-|TRBV7-7|TRBJ2-5|-
TGTGCCAGCAGCGTAGGGGTGACAGGAGGCCTAGAGACCCAGTACTTC
CASSVGVTGGLETQYF
>few|TRBV7-8|TRBJ2-7|-
TGTGCCAGCAGCCCGCAGGGTGGCGAGCAGTACTTC
CASSPQGGEQYF
>few|TRBV6-2/TRBV6-3|TRBJ2-7|-
TGTGCCAGCAGTTCAAACCTGGACTTACTGATCGACTACGAGCAGTACTTC
CASSSNLDLLIDYEQYF
>-|TRBV19|TRBJ2-2|-
TGTGCCAGTAGTATAGGACTCCCCGGGGAGCTGTTTTTT
CASSIGLPGELFF
>-|TRBV27|TRBJ2-7|-
TGTGCCAGCAGTTTCACACGGGAGTCATCCGAGCAGTACTTC
CASSFTRESSEQYF
>once|TRBV6-4|TRBJ2-3|-
TGTGCCAGCAGTGCAGCCGGGCAGAACACAGATACGCAGTGTTTT
CASSAAGQNTDTQCF
>-|TRBV20-1|TRBJ2-7|-
TGCAGTGCTAGAGATCAGAACAGCTACGAGCAGTACTTC
CSARDQNSYEQYF
>-|TRBV6-2/TRBV6-3|TRBJ2-3|-
TGTGCCAGCAGTTACAGGGAGACAGATACGCAGTATTTT
CASSYRETDTQYF
>-|TRBV5-1|TRBJ2-5|-
TGCGCCAGCAGCTATAGAAGGCGGACAGCGGGTGGAGAGACCCAGTACTTC
CASSYRRRTAGGETQYF
>few|TRBV30|TRBJ1-4|-
TGTGCCTGGAATTACCACTTGGGGGACCCGAATGAAAAACTGTTTTTT
CAWNYHLGDPNEKLFF
>-|TRBV7-8|TRBJ1-5|-
TGTGCCAGCAGCTTAGCTAGGTCCCCTGGCAATCAGCCCCAGCATTTT
CASSLARSPGNQPQHF
>few|TRBV27|TRBJ2-3|-
TGTGCCAGCATGGGGGACAGCACAGATACGCAGTATTTT
CASMGDSTDTQYF
>-|TRBV29-1|TRBJ2-7|-
TGCAGCGCCCAGACAGGTTTCAACGAGCAGTACTTC
CSAQTGFNEQYF